Shown below are 13 T cell receptor beta chains from a single sample sequenced in a study of blood T cell repertoires in COVID-19. The data were produced by immunoSEQ multiplex PCR, yet TCRdb's version contains in-frame clones alone and is incomplete. The sample consists of roughly 200,000 clones, about 90% of them appearing once. Sequencing used PBMCs or T cells enriched from blood (not recorded which). The source of these receptors is a man aged 25-45 years who had recovered from COVID-19.

The chain has TRBV29-1 and TRBJ2-7; 11 bases fit TRBD2. Germline CDR1 is SQVTM and CDR2 is ANQGSEA. The CDR3 spans 15 residues. J was trimmed by 3 bases and V by 2 bases; bases with no gene match: 6. The CDR3 coding sequence is TGCAGCGTTGAATTGGCCGGGACTAGCGGCTACGAGCAGTACTTC. It translates to CSVELAGTSGYEQYF.

DNA of the CDR3: TGTGCCAGCAGTTTCGATGCAGGGGGCAATCAGCCCCAGCATTTT. Protein sequence: CASSFDAGGNQPQHF. The J gene is TRBJ1-5, the V gene TRBV27; TRBD1 is a possible D gene (6 bases). This CDR3 has 15 residues. V was shortened by 3 bases and J by 2 bases, with 11 bases between the two germline ends. Looked up from germline, CDR1 is MNHEY and CDR2 is SMNVEV (reference sequence).

The rearrangement links TRBV19 to TRBJ1-5; D unresolved. Germline CDR1 LNHDA, CDR2 SQIVND (reference sequence). Deletions cut 9 bases from V and 3 bases from J, with 12 bases between. This CDR3 is built from 13 residues. The CDR3 DNA is TGTGCCAGCAACCCAGATCCCAATCAGCCCCAGCATTTT. Translated, it gives CASNPDPNQPQHF.

This clone was recorded once. The DNA of the CDR3 is TGTGCCAGCAGCGTGGGCAGCTCCTATAATTCACCCCTCCACTTT. Its protein is CASSVGSSYNSPLHF. The rearrangement joins TRBV9 to TRBJ1-6; D is ambiguous. Germline CDR1 and CDR2: SGDLS and YYNGEE. The CDR3 has 15 amino acids. V was clipped by 2 bases and J by 0 bases, with 6 bases between them.

The V gene is TRBV6-2 or TRBV6-3, the J gene TRBJ2-1, with 8 bases that match TRBD1. This CDR3 spans 14 amino acids. The V gene's germline CDR1 is MNHEY and CDR2 SVGEGT. Losses at the gene ends were 2 bases for V and 9 bases for J; bases not matched to a gene: 6. CDR3 bases: TGTGCCAGCAGTTACACTGGGACAGGTCCTGAGCAGTTCTTC. It is translated as CASSYTGTGPEQFF.

This chain links TRBV30 with TRBJ2-7, with 11 nucleotides matching TRBD1. The V gene end was trimmed by 7 bases and the J gene end by 6 bases; junction bases not matched to a gene: 5. This CDR3 region has 12 residues. In germline, CDR1 is GTSNPN, CDR2 SVGIG (reference sequence). This chain's CDR3 is CASDRGLGEQYF. In nucleotides, the CDR3 is TGTGCCTCGGACAGGGGGCTGGGCGAGCAGTACTTC.

V is TRBV29-1 and J is TRBJ2-5; 8 bases are shared with TRBD1. The CDR3 is made up of 16 amino acids. With 6 bases clipped from V and 1 base from J, the junction kept 13 bases outside the gene matches. Germline loops: CDR1 SQVTM, CDR2 ANQGSEA. Written as DNA, the CDR3 is TGCAGCGTATGGCTCGTAGGACAGGGTCTCCAAGAGACCCAGTACTTC. It specifies CSVWLVGQGLQETQYF.

This clone was detected a few times. The rearrangement uses TRBV25-1 and TRBJ1-2; D ambiguous. V was clipped by 1 base and J by 4 bases, with 10 bases between them. CDR1 MGHDK and CDR2 SYGVNS come from the germline V gene. The CDR3 is 14 residues long. The chain's CDR3 is CASSESRVGYGYTF. The CDR3 DNA reads as TGTGCCAGCAGTGAATCCCGGGTAGGCTATGGCTACACCTTC.

This chain joins TRBV19 and TRBJ1-5, with 8 bases fitting TRBD1. Germline values: CDR1 LNHDA, CDR2 SQIVND (reference sequence). CDR3 length: 14 residues. The V segment lost 5 bases and the J segment 5 bases; nucleotides outside the gene matches: 5. CDR3 in DNA: TGTGCCAGTAGTCCCAGACAGGGGCATCAGCCCCAGCATTTT. This codes for CASSPRQGHQPQHF.

V gene TRBV30 combines with J gene TRBJ2-7; TRBD2 matches at 7 bases. CDR1 and CDR2 from the germline V gene are GTSNPN and SVGIG (reference sequence). J lost 9 bases, V lost 6 bases, and 8 bases had no gene match. This CDR3 spans 11 amino acids. CDR3 sequence reads: CACQTSVGQYF. DNA for the CDR3: TGTGCCTGCCAAACTAGCGTTGGGCAGTACTTC.

The chain employs TRBV7-8 and TRBJ2-1; 16 nucleotides agree with TRBD2. The CDR3 is 18 amino acids. V lost 5 bases and J lost 7; bases outside the gene matches: 11. Germline values: CDR1 SGHVS, CDR2 FQNEAQ. The CDR3 region has the DNA TGTGCCAGCAGCCTCAACACAGGGACTAGCGGGAGGGGGAATGAGCAGTTCTTC. It specifies CASSLNTGTSGRGNEQFF.

The chain couples TRBV30 to TRBJ2-1, with 9 bases aligning to TRBD1. There are 18 residues in the CDR3. V was clipped by 1 base and J by 8 bases; unmatched bases: 18. Germline CDR1 is GTSNPN and CDR2 is SVGIG (reference sequence). CDR3 region: CAWSGGGGWGQGRDEQFF. CDR3 coding DNA: TGTGCCTGGAGTGGAGGAGGTGGATGGGGACAGGGACGAGATGAGCAGTTCTTC.

The genes are TRBV18 and TRBJ1-5; weak D call: TRBD1 (5 bases). Trimming left V 6 bases short and J 3 bases short, with 24 bases between. The germline V gene has CDR1 KGHSH and CDR2 LQKENI. The CDR3 is made up of 18 amino acids. Here the CDR3 reads CASSDLGKGRDFNQPQHF. CDR3 nucleotide sequence: TGTGCCAGCTCCGATCTGGGGAAGGGAAGGGACTTCAATCAGCCCCAGCATTTT.